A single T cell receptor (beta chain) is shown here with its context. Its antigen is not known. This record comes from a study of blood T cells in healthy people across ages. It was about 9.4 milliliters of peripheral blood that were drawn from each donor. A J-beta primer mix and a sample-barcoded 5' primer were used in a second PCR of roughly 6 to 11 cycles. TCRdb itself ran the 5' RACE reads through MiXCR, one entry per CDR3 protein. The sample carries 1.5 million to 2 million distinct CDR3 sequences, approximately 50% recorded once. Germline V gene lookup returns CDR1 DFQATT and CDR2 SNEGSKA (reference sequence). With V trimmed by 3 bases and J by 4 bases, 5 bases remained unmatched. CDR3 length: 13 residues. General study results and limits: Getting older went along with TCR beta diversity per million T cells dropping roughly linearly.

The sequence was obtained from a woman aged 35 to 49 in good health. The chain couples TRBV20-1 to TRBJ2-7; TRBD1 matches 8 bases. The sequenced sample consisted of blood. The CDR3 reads CSASTGGTYEQYF. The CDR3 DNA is TGCAGTGCTAGCACAGGGGGAACGTACGAGCAGTACTTC.